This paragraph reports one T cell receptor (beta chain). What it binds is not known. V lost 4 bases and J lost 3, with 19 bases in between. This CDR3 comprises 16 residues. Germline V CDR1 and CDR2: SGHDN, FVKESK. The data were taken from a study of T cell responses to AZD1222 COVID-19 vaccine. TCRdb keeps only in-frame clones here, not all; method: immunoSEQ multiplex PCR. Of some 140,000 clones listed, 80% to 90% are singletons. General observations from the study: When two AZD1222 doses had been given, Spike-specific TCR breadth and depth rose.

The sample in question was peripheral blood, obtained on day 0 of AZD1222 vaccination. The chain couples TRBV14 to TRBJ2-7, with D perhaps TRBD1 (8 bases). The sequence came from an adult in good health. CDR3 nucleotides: TGTGCCAGCAGCCGAAGACAGGGGAGGGATCACTACGAGCAGTACTTC. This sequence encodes CASSRRQGRDHYEQYF.